Here is one T cell receptor (beta chain) with its context. The antigen remains undetermined. The CDR3 is 15 residues long. The germline CDR1 and CDR2 sequences are SNHLY and FYNNEI. V gave up 3 bases and J gave up 0 bases, with 9 bases separating them. Assay used: immunoSEQ multiplex PCR; TCRdb lists only in-frame clones, some missing. The table has 10,000 to 15,000 clones, about 86% seen once. This entry comes from a study of PD-1 blockade in classical Hodgkin lymphoma. Study-level information: Patients had nivolumab dosed at 3 mg/kg, delivered intravenously every 2 weeks.

Findings and limits, study-wide: Possibly reflecting disease activity or prior therapy, repertoire differences have causes that remain undefined. In CD4+ cells, TCR diversity went up significantly by C4D1, but in CD8+ cells it did not.

Sample time point: cycle 4 day 1 (C4D1), after more than 5 weeks of nivolumab. Every one of the patients relapsed after autologous stem cell transplantation (brentuximab vedotin exposure was variable). Starting with thawed PBMCs, CD4+ T cells were purified by magnetic negative selection. Patients' outcomes at their best amounted to complete response, partial response or progressive disease. The gene calls are TRBV2 and TRBJ1-5; D call uncertain. This clonotype originated in a human donor with classical Hodgkin lymphoma. The sample here was CD4+ T cells from blood, taken before the fourth cycle of nivolumab. The CDR3 sequence: CASSEMWNSNQPQHF. In nucleotides, the CDR3 is TGTGCCAGCAGTGAGATGTGGAATAGCAATCAGCCCCAGCATTTT.